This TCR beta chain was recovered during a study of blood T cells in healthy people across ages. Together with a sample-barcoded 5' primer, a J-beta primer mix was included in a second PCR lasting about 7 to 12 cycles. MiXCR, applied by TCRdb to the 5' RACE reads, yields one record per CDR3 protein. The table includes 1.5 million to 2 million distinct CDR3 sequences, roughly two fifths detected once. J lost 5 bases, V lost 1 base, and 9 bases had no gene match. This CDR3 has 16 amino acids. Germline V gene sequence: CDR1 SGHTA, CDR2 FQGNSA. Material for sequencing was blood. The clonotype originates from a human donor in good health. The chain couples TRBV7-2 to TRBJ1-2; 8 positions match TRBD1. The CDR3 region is CASSLGPVGQGYGYTF. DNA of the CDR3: TGTGCCAGCAGCTTAGGACCCGTTGGACAGGGATATGGCTACACCTTC.